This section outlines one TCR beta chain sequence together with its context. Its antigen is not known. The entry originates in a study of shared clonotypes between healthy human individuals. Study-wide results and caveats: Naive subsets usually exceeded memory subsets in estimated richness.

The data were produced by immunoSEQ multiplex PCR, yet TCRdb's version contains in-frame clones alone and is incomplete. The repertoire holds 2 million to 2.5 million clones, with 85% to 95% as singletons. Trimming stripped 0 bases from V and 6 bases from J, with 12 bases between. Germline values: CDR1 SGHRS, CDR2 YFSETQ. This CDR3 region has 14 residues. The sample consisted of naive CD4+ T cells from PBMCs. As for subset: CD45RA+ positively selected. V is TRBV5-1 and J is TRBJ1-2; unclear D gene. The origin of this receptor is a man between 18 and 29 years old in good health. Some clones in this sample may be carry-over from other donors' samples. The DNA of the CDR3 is TGCGCCAGCAGCTTGGGGCAGAGTCAGAATGGCTACACCTTC. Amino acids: CASSLGQSQNGYTF.